A single sample gave rise to the 10 T cell receptor beta chains below, sequenced in a study of cytomegalovirus exposure and HLA in healthy donors (dated by TCRdb to 2016 to 2017). Libraries were built with the immunoSEQ multiplex PCR assay. The multiplex PCR relied on a mix of 60 forward primers for TCR Vbeta segments and 13 reverse primers for TCR Jbeta segments. As stored in TCRdb, this immuneACCESS dataset retains in-frame rearrangements with V and J assigned. A fraction of the clones does not appear; measured against another copy, unresolved V genes explain less than half of the discrepancy, and the remainder lacks a known reason. For this sample there are hundreds of thousands of clones; over 65% appear just once. 0.63% of the sample rests with the top ten. What was sequenced was PBMCs. These TCRs come from a man aged 18-30 years in good health and CMV-seronegative.

The chain has TRBV7-6 and TRBJ2-2; D uncertain. The CDR3 is 15 residues long. Germline V gives CDR1 SGHVS, CDR2 FNYEAQ. V lost 1 base and J 1 base, leaving 7 bases between the germline ends. The CDR3 DNA is TGTGCCAGCAGCTTAGGAGGATGGAACACCGGGGAGCTGTTTTTT. Amino acid sequence: CASSLGGWNTGELFF.

A single count supports this clone. The chain links TRBV6-1 to TRBJ2-1; 15 nucleotides match TRBD2. V lost 3 bases, J lost 7 bases, and 13 bases stayed unmatched. The CDR3 is 19 amino acids. Germline CDR1 reads MNHNS; CDR2 reads SASEGT. The CDR3 is CASSDPGTSGRRRRNEQFF. The DNA of the CDR3 is TGTGCCAGCAGTGACCCCGGGACTAGCGGGAGGCGCCGTCGAAATGAGCAGTTCTTC.

This clone was found once. This sequence joins TRBV7-9 and TRBJ2-1; 12 bases line up with TRBD2. The CDR3 length is 14 residues. Unmatched junction bases numbered 6, after V lost 5 bases and J lost 10 bases. Germline loops: CDR1 SEHNR, CDR2 FQNEAQ (reference sequence). The CDR3 loop is CASSVPSGRGEQFF. CDR3 nucleotides: TGTGCCAGCAGCGTACCTAGCGGGAGGGGGGAGCAGTTCTTC.

V usage is TRBV5-1 and J usage is TRBJ2-7; 13 positions match TRBD2. In germline, CDR1 is SGHRS, CDR2 YFSETQ. This CDR3 contains 15 residues. V was pared by 3 bases and J by 2 bases, with 2 bases of the junction left unmatched. Here the CDR3 reads CASSWGTSGTYEQYF. The CDR3 DNA is TGCGCCAGCAGCTGGGGGACTAGCGGGACCTACGAGCAGTACTTC.

The chain recombines TRBV28 with TRBJ2-5; TRBD2 agrees at 10 bases. The J call may be in error: the DNA end matches TRBJ2-7 better. The CDR3 covers 16 residues. CDR1 MDHEN and CDR2 SYDVKM come from the germline V gene. This chain's CDR3 is CASSSPGLARSYEQYF. CDR3 bases: TGTGCCAGCAGTTCACCGGGACTAGCGCGATCCTACGAGCAGTACTTC.

This clone was counted only a few times. The sample contains more than one DNA sequence encoding this CDR3. The chain is built from TRBV14 and TRBJ2-7, with D maybe TRBD2 (5 bases). Per germline, CDR1 SGHDN and CDR2 FVKESK. Trimming removed 1 base from V and 0 bases from J, with 7 bases in between. The CDR3 is 14 residues long. The CDR3 loop reads CASSQVGSSYEQYF. CDR3 DNA: TGTGCCAGCAGCCAAGTGGGGAGCTCCTACGAGCAGTACTTC.

V is TRBV28 and J is TRBJ2-7; weak D call: TRBD2 (6 bases). V was shortened by 5 bases and J by 0 bases, with 14 bases between the two germline ends. CDR1 MDHEN and CDR2 SYDVKM come from the germline V gene. The CDR3 totals 15 residues. CDR3 DNA: TGTGCCAGCAGTCGACCCGGGACTCTCTCCTACGAGCAGTACTTC. Protein product: CASSRPGTLSYEQYF.

This rearrangement joins TRBV9 to TRBJ1-2, with a weak D call TRBD1 (6 bases). The CDR3 extends over 15 amino acids. Germline V gives CDR1 SGDLS, CDR2 YYNGEE. The V and J ends lost 4 bases and 0 bases respectively, with 13 bases between them. This CDR3 is CASSHRETPNYGYTF. The CDR3 region has the DNA TGTGCCAGCAGCCACAGGGAGACGCCTAACTATGGCTACACCTTC.

The rearrangement links TRBV27 to TRBJ2-2; tentative D call: TRBD1 (6 bases). V lost 2 bases, J lost 9 bases, and 13 bases lay in between. Germline-derived CDR1 and CDR2 are MNHEY and SMNVEV (reference sequence). CDR3 length equals 14 residues. The CDR3 reads CASSLTQGTWELFF. In nucleotides, the CDR3 is TGTGCCAGCAGTTTAACTCAGGGGACCTGGGAGCTGTTTTTT.

The chain recombines TRBV19 with TRBJ1-4, with no clear D. This CDR3 has 15 residues. The germline CDR1 and CDR2 sequences are LNHDA and SQIVND (reference sequence). V dropped 7 bases and J dropped 0 bases, with 12 bases sitting between them. The CDR3 reads CASTPDWATNEKLFF. The CDR3 region has the DNA TGTGCCAGTACCCCCGACTGGGCAACTAATGAAAAACTGTTTTTT.